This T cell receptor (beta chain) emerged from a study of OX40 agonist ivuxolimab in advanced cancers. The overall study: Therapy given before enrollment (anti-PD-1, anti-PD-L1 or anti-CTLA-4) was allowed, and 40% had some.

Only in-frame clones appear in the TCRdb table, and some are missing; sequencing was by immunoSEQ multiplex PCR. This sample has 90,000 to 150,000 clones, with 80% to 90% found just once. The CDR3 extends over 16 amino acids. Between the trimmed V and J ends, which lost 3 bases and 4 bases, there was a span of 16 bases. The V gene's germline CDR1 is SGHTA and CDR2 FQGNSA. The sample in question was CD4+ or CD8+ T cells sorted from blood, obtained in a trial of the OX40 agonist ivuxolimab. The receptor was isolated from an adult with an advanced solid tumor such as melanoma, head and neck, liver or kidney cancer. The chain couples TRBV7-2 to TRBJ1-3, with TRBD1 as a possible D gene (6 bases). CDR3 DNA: TGTGCCAGCAGCTTTGGCCCGGGGGCGGGAGGAAACACCATATATTTT. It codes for CASSFGPGAGGNTIYF.